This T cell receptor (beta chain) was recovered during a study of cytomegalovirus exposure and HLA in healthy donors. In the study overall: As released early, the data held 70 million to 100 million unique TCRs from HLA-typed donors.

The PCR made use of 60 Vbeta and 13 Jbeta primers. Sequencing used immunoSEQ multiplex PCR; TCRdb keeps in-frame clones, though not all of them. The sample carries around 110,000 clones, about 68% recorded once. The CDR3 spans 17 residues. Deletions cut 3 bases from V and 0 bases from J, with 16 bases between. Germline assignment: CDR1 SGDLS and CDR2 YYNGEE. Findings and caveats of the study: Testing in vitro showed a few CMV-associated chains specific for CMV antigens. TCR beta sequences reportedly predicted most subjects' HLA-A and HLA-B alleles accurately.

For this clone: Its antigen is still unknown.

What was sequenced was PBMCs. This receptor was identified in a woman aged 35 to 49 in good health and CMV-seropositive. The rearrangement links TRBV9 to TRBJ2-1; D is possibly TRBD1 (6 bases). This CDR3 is CASSAFAGTFSYNEQFF. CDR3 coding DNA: TGTGCCAGCAGCGCGTTTGCCGGGACATTCTCCTACAATGAGCAGTTCTTC.